The following is a TCR beta chain sequence with its context. The antigen is unknown. Extraction and reverse transcription of RNA yielded cDNA as the sequencing template. Generated by immunoSEQ multiplex PCR, the TCRdb table keeps only in-frame clones and is missing some. In the table there are 65,000 to 95,000 clones, roughly half of which are singletons. The sample originates from a study of CD8+ T cells in alopecia areata. Whole-study results and caveats: Affected scalp, especially in alopecia totalis/universalis, had a higher clonality than normal scalp did.

With 4 bases removed from V and 0 bases from J, the gap between germline ends came to 10 bases. The CDR3 extends over 15 amino acids. In germline, CDR1 is MNHEY, CDR2 SMNVEV (reference sequence). Input material: NKG2D-high CD8+ T cells sorted from blood. This chain connects TRBV27 to TRBJ2-1; the D is unclear. The clonotype comes from a human donor with alopecia areata. CDR3 protein: CASSYDQTSYNEQFF. The DNA of the CDR3 is TGTGCCAGCAGTTATGACCAGACCTCCTACAATGAGCAGTTCTTC.